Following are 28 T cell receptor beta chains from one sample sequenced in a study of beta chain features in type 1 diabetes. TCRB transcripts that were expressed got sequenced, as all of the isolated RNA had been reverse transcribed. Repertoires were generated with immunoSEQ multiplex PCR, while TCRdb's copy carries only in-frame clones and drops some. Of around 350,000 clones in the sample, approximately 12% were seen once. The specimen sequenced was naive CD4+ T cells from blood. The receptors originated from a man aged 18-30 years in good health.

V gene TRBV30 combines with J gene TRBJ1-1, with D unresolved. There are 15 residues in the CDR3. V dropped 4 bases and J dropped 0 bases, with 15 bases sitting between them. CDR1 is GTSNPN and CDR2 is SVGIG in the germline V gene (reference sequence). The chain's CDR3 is CAWTHRGRVNTEAFF. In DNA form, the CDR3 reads TGTGCCTGGACCCACCGTGGGAGGGTGAACACTGAAGCTTTCTTT.

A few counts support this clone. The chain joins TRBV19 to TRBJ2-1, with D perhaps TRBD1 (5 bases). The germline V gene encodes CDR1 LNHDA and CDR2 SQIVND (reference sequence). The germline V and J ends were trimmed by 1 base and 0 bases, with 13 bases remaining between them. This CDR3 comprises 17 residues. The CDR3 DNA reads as TGTGCCAGTAGTATAGGACAGATCCGTCGCTCCTACAATGAGCAGTTCTTC. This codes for CASSIGQIRRSYNEQFF.

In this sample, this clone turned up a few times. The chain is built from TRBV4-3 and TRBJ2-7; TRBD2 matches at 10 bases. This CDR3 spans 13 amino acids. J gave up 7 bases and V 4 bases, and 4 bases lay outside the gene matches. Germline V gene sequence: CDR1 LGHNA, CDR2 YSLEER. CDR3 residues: CASSRQREGEQYF. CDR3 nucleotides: TGCGCCAGCAGCCGTCAGCGGGAGGGTGAGCAGTACTTC.

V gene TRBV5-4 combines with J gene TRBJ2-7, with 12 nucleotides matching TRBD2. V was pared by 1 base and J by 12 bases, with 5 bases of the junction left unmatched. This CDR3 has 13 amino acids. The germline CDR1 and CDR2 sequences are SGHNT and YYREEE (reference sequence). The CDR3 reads CASSLSTSGSLYF. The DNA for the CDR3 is TGTGCCAGCAGCTTGTCGACTAGCGGGAGTCTGTACTTC.

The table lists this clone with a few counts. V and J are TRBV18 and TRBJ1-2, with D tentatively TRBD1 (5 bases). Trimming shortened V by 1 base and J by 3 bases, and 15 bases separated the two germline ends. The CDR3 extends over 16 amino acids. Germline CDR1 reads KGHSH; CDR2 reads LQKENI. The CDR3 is CASSPRVGEAYYGYTF. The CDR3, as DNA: TGTGCCAGCTCACCACGGGTAGGGGAAGCGTACTATGGCTACACCTTC.

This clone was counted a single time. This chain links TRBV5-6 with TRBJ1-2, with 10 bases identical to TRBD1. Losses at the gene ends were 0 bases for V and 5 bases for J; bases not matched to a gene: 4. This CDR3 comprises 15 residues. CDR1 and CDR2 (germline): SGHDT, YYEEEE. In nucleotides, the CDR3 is TGTGCCAGCAGCTTGGAGAGGACAGGGGGTTATGGCTACACCTTC. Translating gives CASSLERTGGYGYTF.

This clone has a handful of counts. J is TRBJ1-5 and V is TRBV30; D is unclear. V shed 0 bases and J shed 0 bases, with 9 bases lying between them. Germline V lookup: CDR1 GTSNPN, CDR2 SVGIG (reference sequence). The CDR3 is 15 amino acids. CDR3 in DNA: TGTGCCTGGAGTGTTGCGTCAGGTAGCAATCAGCCCCAGCATTTT. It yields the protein CAWSVASGSNQPQHF.

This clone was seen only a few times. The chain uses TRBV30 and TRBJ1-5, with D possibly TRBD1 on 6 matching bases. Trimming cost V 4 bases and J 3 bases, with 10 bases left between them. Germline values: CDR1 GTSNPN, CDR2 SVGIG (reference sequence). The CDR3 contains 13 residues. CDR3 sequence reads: CAWTRGPNQPQHF. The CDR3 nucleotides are TGTGCCTGGACCAGGGGTCCCAATCAGCCCCAGCATTTT.

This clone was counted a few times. CDR3 sequence reads: CASRFRGLDYGYTF. The CDR3 nucleotides read TGTGCCAGCAGGTTCAGGGGATTGGACTATGGCTACACCTTC. V and J are TRBV6-5 and TRBJ1-2, with D possibly being TRBD1 (6 bases). The V gene lost 6 bases and the J gene lost 3 bases, with 14 bases spanning the gap. Germline loops: CDR1 MNHEY, CDR2 SVGAGI. This CDR3 has 14 residues.

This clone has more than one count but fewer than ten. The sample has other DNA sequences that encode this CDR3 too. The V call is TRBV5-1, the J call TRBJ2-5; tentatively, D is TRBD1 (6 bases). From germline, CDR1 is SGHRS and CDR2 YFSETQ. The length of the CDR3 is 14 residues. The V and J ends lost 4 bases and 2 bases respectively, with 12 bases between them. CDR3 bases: TGCGCCAGCAGCCCGACAGGAGTTCAAGAGACCCAGTACTTC. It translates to CASSPTGVQETQYF.

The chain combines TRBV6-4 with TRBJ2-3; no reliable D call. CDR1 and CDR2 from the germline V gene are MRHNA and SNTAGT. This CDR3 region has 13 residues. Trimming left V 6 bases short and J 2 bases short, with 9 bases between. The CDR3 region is CASSETYTDTQYF. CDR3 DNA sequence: TGTGCCAGCAGCGAGACTTACACAGATACGCAGTATTTT.

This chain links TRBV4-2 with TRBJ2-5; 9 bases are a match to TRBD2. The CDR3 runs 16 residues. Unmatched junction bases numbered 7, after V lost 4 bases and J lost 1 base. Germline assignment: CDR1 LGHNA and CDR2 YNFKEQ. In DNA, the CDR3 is TGTGCCAGCAGCCCGGGTAGCGGGGGATTCCAAGAGACCCAGTACTTC. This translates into CASSPGSGGFQETQYF.

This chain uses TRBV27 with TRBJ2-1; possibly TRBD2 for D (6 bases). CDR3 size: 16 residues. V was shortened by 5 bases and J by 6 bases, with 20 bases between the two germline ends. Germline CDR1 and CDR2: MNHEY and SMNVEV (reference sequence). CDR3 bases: TGTGCCAGCAGTCGGACCGGGACTCTTAGGGGCAATGAGCAGTTCTTC. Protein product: CASSRTGTLRGNEQFF.

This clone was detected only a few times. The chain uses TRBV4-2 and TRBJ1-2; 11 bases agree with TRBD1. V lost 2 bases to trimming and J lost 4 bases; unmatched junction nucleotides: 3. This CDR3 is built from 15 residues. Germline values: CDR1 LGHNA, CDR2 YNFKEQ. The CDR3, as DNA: TGTGCCAGCAGCCAAACCGGGACAGGGGGCTATGGCTACACCTTC. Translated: CASSQTGTGGYGYTF.

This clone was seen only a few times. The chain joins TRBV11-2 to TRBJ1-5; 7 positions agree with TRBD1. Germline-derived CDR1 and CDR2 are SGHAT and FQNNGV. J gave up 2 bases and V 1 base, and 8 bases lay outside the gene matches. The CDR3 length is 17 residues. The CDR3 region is CASSLVKGARGNQPQHF. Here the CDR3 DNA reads TGTGCCAGCAGCTTAGTAAAGGGGGCGAGGGGCAATCAGCCCCAGCATTTT.

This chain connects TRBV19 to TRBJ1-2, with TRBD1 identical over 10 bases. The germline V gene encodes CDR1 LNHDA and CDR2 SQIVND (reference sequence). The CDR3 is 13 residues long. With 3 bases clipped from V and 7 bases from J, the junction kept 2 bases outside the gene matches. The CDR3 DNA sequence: TGTGCCAGTAGTATCGACAGGGGGCTTGGCTACACCTTC. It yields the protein CASSIDRGLGYTF.

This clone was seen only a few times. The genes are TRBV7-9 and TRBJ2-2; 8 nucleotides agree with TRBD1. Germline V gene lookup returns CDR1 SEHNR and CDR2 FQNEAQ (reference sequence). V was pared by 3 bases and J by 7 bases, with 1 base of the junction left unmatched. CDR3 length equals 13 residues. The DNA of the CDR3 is TGTGCCAGCAGCTTGACAGGGGACGGGGAGCTGTTTTTT. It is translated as CASSLTGDGELFF.

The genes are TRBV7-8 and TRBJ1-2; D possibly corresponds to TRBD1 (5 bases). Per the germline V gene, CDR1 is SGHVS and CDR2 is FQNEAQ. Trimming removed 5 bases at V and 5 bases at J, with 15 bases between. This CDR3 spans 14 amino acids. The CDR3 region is CASSPGRVGYGYTF. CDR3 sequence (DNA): TGTGCCAGCAGCCCAGGGAGGGTTGGATATGGCTACACCTTC.

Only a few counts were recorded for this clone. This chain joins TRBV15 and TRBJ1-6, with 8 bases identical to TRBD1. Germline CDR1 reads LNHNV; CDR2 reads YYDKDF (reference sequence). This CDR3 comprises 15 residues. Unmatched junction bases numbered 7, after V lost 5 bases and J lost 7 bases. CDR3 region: CATSFRGLDNSPLHF. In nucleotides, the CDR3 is TGTGCCACCAGCTTCAGGGGGCTTGACAATTCACCCCTCCACTTT.

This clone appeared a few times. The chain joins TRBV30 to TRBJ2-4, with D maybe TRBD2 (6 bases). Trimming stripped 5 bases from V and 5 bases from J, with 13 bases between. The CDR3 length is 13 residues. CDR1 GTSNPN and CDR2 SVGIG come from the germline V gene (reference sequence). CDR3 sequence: CAWGTGLENIQYF. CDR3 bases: TGTGCCTGGGGAACGGGACTCGAAAACATTCAGTACTTC.

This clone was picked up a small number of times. The CDR3 protein is CASSYSRKADTQYF. CDR3 bases: TGTGCCAGCAGTTACTCGAGGAAGGCGGATACGCAGTATTTT. The chain employs TRBV6-5 and TRBJ2-3; D not resolved. Trimming took 0 bases from V and 6 from J, leaving 10 bases between them. This CDR3 region has 14 residues. Germline V CDR1 and CDR2: MNHEY, SVGAGI.

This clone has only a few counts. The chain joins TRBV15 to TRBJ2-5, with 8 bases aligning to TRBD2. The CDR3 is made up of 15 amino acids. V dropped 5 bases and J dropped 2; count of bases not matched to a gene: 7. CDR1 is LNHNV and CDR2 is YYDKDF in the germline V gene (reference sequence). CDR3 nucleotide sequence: TGTGCCACCAGCGGACCGATAGCGGGGCAAGAGACCCAGTACTTC. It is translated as CATSGPIAGQETQYF.

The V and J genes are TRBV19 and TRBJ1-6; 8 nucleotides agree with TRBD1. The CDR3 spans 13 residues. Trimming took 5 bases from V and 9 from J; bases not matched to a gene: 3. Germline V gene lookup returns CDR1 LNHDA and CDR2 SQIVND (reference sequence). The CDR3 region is CASSGQGSSPLHF. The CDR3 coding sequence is TGTGCCAGTAGTGGACAGGGATCTTCACCCCTCCACTTT.

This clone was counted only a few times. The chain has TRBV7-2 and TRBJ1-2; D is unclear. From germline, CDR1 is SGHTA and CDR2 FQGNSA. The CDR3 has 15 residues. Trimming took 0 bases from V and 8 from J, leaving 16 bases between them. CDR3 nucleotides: TGTGCCAGCAGCTTAGCGCTTCGCCTATCCCTAGGCTACACCTTC. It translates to CASSLALRLSLGYTF.

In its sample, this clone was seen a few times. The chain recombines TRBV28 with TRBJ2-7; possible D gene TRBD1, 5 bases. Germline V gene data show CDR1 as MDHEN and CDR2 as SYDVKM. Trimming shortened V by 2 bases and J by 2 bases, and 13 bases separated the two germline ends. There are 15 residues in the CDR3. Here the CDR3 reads CASSLVLDSTYEQYF. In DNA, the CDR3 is TGTGCCAGCAGTTTAGTCCTTGACAGCACCTACGAGCAGTACTTC.

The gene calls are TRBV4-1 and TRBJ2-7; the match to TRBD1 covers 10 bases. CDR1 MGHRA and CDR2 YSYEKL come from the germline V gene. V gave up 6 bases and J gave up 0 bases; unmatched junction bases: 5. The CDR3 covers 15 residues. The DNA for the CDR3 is TGCGCCAGCAGACGGACAGGGGGGAGCTCCTACGAGCAGTACTTC. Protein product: CASRRTGGSSYEQYF.

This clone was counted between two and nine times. The CDR3 coding sequence is TGTGCCAGCAGCGGACTAGCGGTGAGCTCCTACGAGCAGTACTTC. Amino acids: CASSGLAVSSYEQYF. This chain links TRBV6-1 with TRBJ2-7, with TRBD2 identical over 10 bases. Germline-derived CDR1 and CDR2 are MNHNS and SASEGT. V lost 6 bases and J lost 0; bases outside the gene matches: 5. The CDR3 is made up of 15 amino acids.

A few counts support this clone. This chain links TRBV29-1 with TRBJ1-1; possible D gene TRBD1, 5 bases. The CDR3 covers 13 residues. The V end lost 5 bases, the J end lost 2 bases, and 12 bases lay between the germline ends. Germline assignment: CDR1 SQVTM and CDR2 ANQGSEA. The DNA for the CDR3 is TGCAGCGTTCGATTGACAGTTAACACTGAAGCTTTCTTT. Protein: CSVRLTVNTEAFF.